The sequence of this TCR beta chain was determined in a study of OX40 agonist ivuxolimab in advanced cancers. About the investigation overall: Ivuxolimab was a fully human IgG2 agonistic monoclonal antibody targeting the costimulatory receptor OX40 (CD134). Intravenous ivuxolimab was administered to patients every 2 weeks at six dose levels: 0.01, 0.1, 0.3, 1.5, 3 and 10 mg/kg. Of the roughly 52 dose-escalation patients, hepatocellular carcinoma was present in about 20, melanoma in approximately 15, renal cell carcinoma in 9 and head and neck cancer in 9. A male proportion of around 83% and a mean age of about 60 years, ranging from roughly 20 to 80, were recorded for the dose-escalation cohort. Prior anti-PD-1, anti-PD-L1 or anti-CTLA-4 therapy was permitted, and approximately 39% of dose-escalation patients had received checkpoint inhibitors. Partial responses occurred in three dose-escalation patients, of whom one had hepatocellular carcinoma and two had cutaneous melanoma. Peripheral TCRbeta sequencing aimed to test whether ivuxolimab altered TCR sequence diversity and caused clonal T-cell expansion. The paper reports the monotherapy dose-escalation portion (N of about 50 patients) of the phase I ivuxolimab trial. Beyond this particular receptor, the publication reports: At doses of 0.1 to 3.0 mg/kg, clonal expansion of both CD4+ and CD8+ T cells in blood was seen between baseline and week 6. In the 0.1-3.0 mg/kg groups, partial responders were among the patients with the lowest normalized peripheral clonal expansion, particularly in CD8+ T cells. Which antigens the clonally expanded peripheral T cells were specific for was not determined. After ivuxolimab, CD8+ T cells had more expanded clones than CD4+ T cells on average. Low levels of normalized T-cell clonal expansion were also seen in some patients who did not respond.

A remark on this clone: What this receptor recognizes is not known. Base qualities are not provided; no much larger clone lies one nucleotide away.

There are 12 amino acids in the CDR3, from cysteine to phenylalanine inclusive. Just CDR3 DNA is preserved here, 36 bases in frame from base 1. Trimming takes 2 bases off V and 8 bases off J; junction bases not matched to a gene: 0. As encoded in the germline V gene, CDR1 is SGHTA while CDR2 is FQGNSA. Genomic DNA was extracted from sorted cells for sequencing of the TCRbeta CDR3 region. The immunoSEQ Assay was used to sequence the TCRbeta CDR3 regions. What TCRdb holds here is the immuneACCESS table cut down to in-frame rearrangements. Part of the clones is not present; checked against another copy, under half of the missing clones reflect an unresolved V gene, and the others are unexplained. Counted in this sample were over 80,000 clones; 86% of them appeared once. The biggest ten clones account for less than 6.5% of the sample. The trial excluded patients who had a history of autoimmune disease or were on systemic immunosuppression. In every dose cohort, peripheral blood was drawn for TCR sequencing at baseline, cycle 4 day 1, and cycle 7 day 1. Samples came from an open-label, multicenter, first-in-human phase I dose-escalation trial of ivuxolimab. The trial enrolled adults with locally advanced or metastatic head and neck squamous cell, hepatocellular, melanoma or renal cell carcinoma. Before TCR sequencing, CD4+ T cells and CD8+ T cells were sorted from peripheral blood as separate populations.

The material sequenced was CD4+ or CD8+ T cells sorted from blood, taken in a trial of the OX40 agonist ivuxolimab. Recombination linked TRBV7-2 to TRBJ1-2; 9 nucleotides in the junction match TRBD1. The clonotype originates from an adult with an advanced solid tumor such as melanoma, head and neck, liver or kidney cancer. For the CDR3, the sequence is CASSLTGGGYTF. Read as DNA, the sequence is TGTGCCAGCAGCTTAACAGGGGGCGGCTACACCTTC. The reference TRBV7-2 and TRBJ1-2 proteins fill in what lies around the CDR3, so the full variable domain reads GAGVSQSPSNKVTEKGKDVELRCDPISGHTALYWYRQSLGQGLEFLIYFQGNSAPDKSGLPSDRFSAERTGGSVSTLTIQRTQQEDSAVYLCASSLTGGGYTFGSGTRLTVV.